The present T cell receptor beta chain was sequenced within a study of T cells in Graves' hyperthyroidism and ophthalmopathy (dated by TCRdb to between 2018 and 2020). In terms of the full investigation: Peripheral blood samples were taken at initial diagnosis, before any treatment was given. To identify distinguishing TCR V-J signatures, a discovery cohort of 90 to 100 patients was used, comprising 40 to 45 with Graves' ophthalmopathy and 57 with stable Graves' hyperthyroidism. Prospective prediction of ophthalmopathy was tested in an independent validation cohort of 18 to 20 hyperthyroidism patients and 17 patients who later progressed to ophthalmopathy. The 100 discovery patients were randomly split 7:3 into training and test sets. In more than 5 Graves' hyperthyroidism patients, the study also compared T-cell repertoires from thyroid tissue with T-cell repertoires from blood. Following sampling, methimazole starting at 30 mg daily was given to hyperthyroidism patients, and high-dose intravenous methylprednisolone was given to ophthalmopathy patients. TCR Vbeta CDR3 sequencing of some 140 peripheral blood samples (43 ophthalmopathy, roughly 74 hyperthyroidism and approximately 17 progressor patients) is reported in the paper. Results the study describes overall, beyond this receptor: Most expanded thyroid clonotypes (frequency above 0.001) were also detected in blood, suggesting blood repertoires may reflect thyroid immune responses. Sample size was not statistically predetermined, and investigators were not blinded to group allocation. In validation, the model predicted progression to ophthalmopathy with over 60% sensitivity and around 72% specificity, a median of 6.5 months before onset. Ophthalmopathy was separated from stable hyperthyroidism by a 13 V-J signature model, with over 85% sensitivity and 81% to 82% specificity obtained in cross-validation and 80%/75% obtained in testing.

Reading from cysteine to phenylalanine, the CDR3 counts 14 amino acids. The DNA shown is the 42-base CDR3, in frame from base 1. The germline V gene yields KGHDR for CDR1 and SFDVKD for CDR2. The V and J ends are trimmed by 2 bases and 5 bases, leaving 12 bases between them. This clonotype was detected ten times or more. Its antigen is not yet known. Qualities for individual bases were not recorded, and no much larger clone is one base off. Hyperthyroidism patients were aged 18 to 65 years and newly diagnosed, with disease duration of less than 2 months. The study excluded patients with uncontrolled infections, other autoimmune diseases, pregnancy or lactation. Diagnoses were established on the basis of clinical symptoms, serum thyroxine and TRAb, thyroid ultrasound, and orbital computed tomography. Blood from progressor patients was drawn when they were first diagnosed with hyperthyroidism, before any ophthalmopathy symptoms appeared. PBMCs were isolated from more than 9 ml of fresh peripheral blood by Ficoll-Paque density gradient centrifugation. Progressor patients were defined as those initially diagnosed with Graves' hyperthyroidism in whom ophthalmopathy developed during follow-up. Total RNA was extracted with Trizol reagent, and quality was checked on an Agilent 2100 Bioanalyzer.

The TCR beta CDR3 regions were amplified from RNA transcripts. For the first round of RT-PCR on the TCR CDR3, the HTBI primer set was used together with the Qiagen OneStep RT-PCR kit. Libraries were constructed in a second round of multiplex PCR, after which size selection and purification were performed. Libraries were sequenced paired-end with 100 bp reads on an Illumina HiSeq2000. Turning to the authors' computational methods: Raw data were processed with SOAPnuke, discarding reads with adapters, uncalled bases, mean Phred below 15, or no exact constant-primer or identifier match. High-quality paired reads were merged using COPE v1.2.5, and each unique nucleotide sequence was defined as a clonotype. MiTCR v1.1 was used to align clonotypes to the IMGT TRBV, TRBD and TRBJ reference segments. The analysis was restricted to V-J combinations with a frequency above 0.0001, which together covered 99.2% of the repertoires. The TCS score was defined as the ratio of F50 (clonal expansion) to E x V (chaos), calculated using BLOSUM62-based TCRdist between CDR3 peptides within each V-J. Welch's t-statistics and random forest reduced just over 500 V-J features to 10 to 15, which were used in a naive Bayes classifier (R e1071). Using fastp trimming at Q25 and MiXCR clonotype assembly, TCRdb reanalyzed the public sequencing data and kept in-frame beta chains. Under each unique CDR3 protein, matching rows form one entry showing the most common genes and DNA. What appears here as the V and J calls and clone size reflects TCRdb's work, not the paper's. For this sample the table gives roughly 180,000 distinct CDR3 sequences, of which about 9.4% were detected only once. Roughly a fifth of the sample rests with the top ten.

The source of this sequence is a woman between 18 and 30 years old with Graves' hyperthyroidism that later progressed to Graves' ophthalmopathy. Sequenced sample: blood. Recombination linked TRBV24-1 to TRBJ2-7, with TRBD1 perhaps the D gene, on 5 matching bases. The encoded CDR3 is CATSDSRQGNEQYF. The DNA sequence is as follows: TGTGCCACCAGTGATTCCCGGCAGGGCAACGAGCAGTACTTC.